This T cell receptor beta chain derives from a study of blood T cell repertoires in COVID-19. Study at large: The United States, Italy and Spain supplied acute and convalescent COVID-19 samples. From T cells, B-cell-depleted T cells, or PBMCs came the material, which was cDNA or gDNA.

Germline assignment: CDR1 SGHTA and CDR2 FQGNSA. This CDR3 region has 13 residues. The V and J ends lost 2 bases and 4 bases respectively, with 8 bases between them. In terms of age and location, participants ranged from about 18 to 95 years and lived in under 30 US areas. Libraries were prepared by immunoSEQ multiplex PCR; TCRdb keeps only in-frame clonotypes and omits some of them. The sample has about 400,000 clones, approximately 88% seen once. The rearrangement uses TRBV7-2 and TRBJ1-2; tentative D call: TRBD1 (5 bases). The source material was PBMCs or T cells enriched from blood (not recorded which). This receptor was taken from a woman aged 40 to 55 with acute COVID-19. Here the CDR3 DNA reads TGTGCCAGCAGCTTACAGGGTGGCTATGGCTACACCTTC. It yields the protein CASSLQGGYGYTF.